This TCR beta chain is drawn from a study of shared clonotypes between healthy human individuals. Study at large: With ages of 18 to 49, the donors were a couple of women and a few men.

An assay was performed, and its level was deep. The method was immunoSEQ multiplex PCR; TCRdb's version includes in-frame clones alone and lacks a portion of them. The table lists hundreds of thousands of clones, about 91% of them singletons, with about 25% in the top ten. The naive CD8 subset, CD45RO-negative cells positively selected for CCR7, excluded terminally differentiated effector memory CD45RA+ cells. V lost 3 bases to trimming and J lost 2 bases; unmatched junction nucleotides: 8. CDR1 ENHRY and CDR2 SYGVKD come from the germline V gene. The CDR3 contains 16 residues. The rearrangement uses TRBV10-3 and TRBJ2-5, with TRBD2 matching 8 bases. The sample taken for sequencing was naive CD8+ T cells sorted from blood. This TCR derives from a man aged 30 to 39 in good health. CDR3: CAISDGLAGEQETQYF. The CDR3 DNA follows: TGTGCCATCAGTGATGGGCTAGCGGGCGAGCAAGAGACCCAGTACTTC.